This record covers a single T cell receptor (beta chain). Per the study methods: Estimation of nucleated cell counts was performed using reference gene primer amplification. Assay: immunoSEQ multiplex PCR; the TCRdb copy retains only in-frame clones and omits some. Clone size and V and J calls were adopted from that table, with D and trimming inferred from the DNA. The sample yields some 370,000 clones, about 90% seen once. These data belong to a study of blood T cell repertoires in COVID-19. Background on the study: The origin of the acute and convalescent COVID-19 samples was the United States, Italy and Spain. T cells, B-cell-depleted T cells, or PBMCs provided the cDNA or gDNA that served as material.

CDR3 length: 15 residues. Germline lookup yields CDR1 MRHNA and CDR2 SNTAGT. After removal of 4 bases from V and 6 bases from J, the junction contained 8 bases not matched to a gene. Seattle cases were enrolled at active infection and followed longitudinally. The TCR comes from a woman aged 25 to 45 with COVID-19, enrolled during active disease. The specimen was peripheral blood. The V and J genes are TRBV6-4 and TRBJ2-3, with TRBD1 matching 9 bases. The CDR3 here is CASSVTTGGVDTQYF. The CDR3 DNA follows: TGTGCCAGCAGTGTCACGACAGGGGGAGTCGATACGCAGTATTTT.